The 18 T cell receptor beta chains listed next were all sequenced from one sample in a study of OX40 agonist ivuxolimab in advanced cancers. Here immunoSEQ multiplex PCR was the method, and the copy in TCRdb shows in-frame clones only, minus some. The sample yields about 120,000 clones, more than 80% seen once. The sample in question was CD4+ or CD8+ T cells sorted from blood, obtained in a trial of the OX40 agonist ivuxolimab. These receptors all come from an adult with an advanced solid tumor such as melanoma, head and neck, liver or kidney cancer.

This clone has only one observation. The chain carries TRBV6-6 and TRBJ1-6; D not certain. This CDR3 is 13 amino acids long. Germline values: CDR1 MNHNY, CDR2 SVGAGI (reference sequence). Trimming pared 2 bases from V and 7 bases from J, leaving 6 bases between. The CDR3 reads CASSYERNSPLHF. The CDR3 nucleotides read TGTGCCAGCAGTTACGAGAGAAATTCACCCCTCCACTTT.

This rearrangement joins TRBV30 to TRBJ1-2; no clear D gene. Germline V gene lookup returns CDR1 GTSNPN and CDR2 SVGIG (reference sequence). V was cut by 2 bases and J by 5 bases, with 18 bases left in between. This CDR3 has 15 amino acids. The CDR3 reads CAWSSSRAKLYGYTF. The CDR3 DNA follows: TGTGCCTGGAGTTCAAGTAGGGCCAAATTATATGGCTACACCTTC. The full variable domain, with the rest looked up from reference TRBV30 and TRBJ1-2, is SQTIHQWPATLVQPVGSPLSLECTVEGTSNPNLYWYRQAAGRGLQLLFYSVGIGQISSEVPQNLSASRPQDRQFILSSKKLLLSDSGFYLCAWSSSRAKLYGYTFGSGTRLTVV.

This chain uses TRBV7-2 with TRBJ1-2, with D unresolved. The CDR3 extends over 10 amino acids. The germline V gene has CDR1 SGHTA and CDR2 FQGNSA. The CDR3 DNA follows: TGTATGGTGACGGGCTATGGCTACACCTTC. This translates into CMVTGYGYTF.

The chain employs TRBV2 and TRBJ2-7, with 7 bases identical to TRBD1. V lost 6 bases and J lost 3; bases outside the gene matches: 5. Germline lookup yields CDR1 SNHLY and CDR2 FYNNEI. This CDR3 is built from 13 residues. The CDR3 coding sequence is TGTGCCAGCAGCACCCAGGGGGTCTACGAGCAGTACTTC. This encodes CASSTQGVYEQYF.

The chain carries TRBV5-1 and TRBJ2-1, with 7 bases matching TRBD2. Trimming cost V 4 bases and J 2 bases; bases outside gene matches: 9. Germline assignment: CDR1 SGHRS and CDR2 YFSETQ. The CDR3 sequence is 16 residues long. The CDR3 DNA sequence: TGCGCCAGCAGCAGGGACTCAGCGGGGCCCTACAATGAGCAGTTCTTC. Its protein is CASSRDSAGPYNEQFF.

As concerns this clone: One end of the junction does not line up with germline, which may come from a read error. V is TRBV18 and J is TRBJ2-1; TRBD1 might be the D (5 bases). The CDR3 runs 9 residues. Germline V gene lookup returns CDR1 KGHSH and CDR2 LQKENI. The CDR3 coding sequence is TGTGCCAGCGGAGTATTCAGGGTCTTC. Its protein is CASGVFRVF. The complete variable domain, with remaining parts taken from reference TRBV18 and TRBJ2-1, reads NAGVMQNPRHLVRRRGQEARLRCSPMKGHSHVYWYRQLPEEGLKFMVYLQKENIIDESGMPKERFSAEFPKEGPSILRIQQVVRGDSAAYFCASGVFRVFGPGTRLTVL.

CDR3 sequence: CASSPTEGGVDTTEAFF. Here the CDR3 DNA reads TGCGCCAGCAGCCCAACCGAGGGGGGAGTCGATACCACTGAAGCTTTCTTT. The V call is TRBV4-1, the J call TRBJ1-1, with a weak D call TRBD1 (6 bases). CDR1 MGHRA and CDR2 YSYEKL come from the germline V gene. The length of the CDR3 is 17 residues. The V end was cut by 4 bases, the J end by 4 bases, with 22 bases between.

The rearrangement links TRBV15 to TRBJ2-2, with unresolved D. The CDR3 length is 14 residues. The V gene's germline CDR1 is LNHNV and CDR2 YYDKDF (reference sequence). Trimming pared 2 bases from V and 6 bases from J, leaving 10 bases between. The CDR3 DNA is TGTGCCACCAGCAGAAGATCGGGTCCCGGGGAGCTGTTTTTT. Protein: CATSRRSGPGELFF.

The chain joins TRBV10-1 to TRBJ2-5; no clear D gene. Germline CDR1 WNHNN, CDR2 SYGVQD (reference sequence). V lost 3 bases and J 2 bases, leaving 10 bases between the germline ends. The CDR3 covers 14 residues. As DNA, the CDR3 is TGCGCCAGCAGTGACCCTACATCGCAAGAGACCCAGTACTTC. Encoded protein: CASSDPTSQETQYF.

This chain connects TRBV11-2 to TRBJ2-5; no clear D. Trimming shortened V by 1 base and J by 5 bases, and 14 bases separated the two germline ends. This CDR3 is built from 15 residues. CDR1 and CDR2 from the germline V gene are SGHAT and FQNNGV. The CDR3 spells CASSLARSSWETQYF. DNA of the CDR3: TGTGCCAGCAGCTTAGCCCGGTCTAGTTGGGAGACCCAGTACTTC.

CDR3 sequence: CASSISFPTAGYEQYF. As DNA, the CDR3 is TGTGCCAGTAGTATTTCGTTTCCCACAGCAGGCTACGAGCAGTACTTC. J is TRBJ2-7 and V is TRBV19, with D unresolved. The V gene lost 3 bases and the J gene lost 3 bases, with 18 bases spanning the gap. This CDR3 spans 16 amino acids. CDR1 is LNHDA and CDR2 is SQIVND in the germline V gene (reference sequence).

The chain combines TRBV11-2 with TRBJ1-1, with D possibly TRBD1 on 5 matching bases. The germline CDR1 and CDR2 sequences are SGHAT and FQNNGV. The germline V and J ends were trimmed by 5 bases and 1 base, with 8 bases remaining between them. The CDR3 is made up of 13 amino acids. CDR3 amino acids: CASSPDKNTEAFF. The CDR3 DNA follows: TGTGCCAGCAGCCCGGACAAGAACACTGAAGCTTTCTTT.

This chain uses TRBV5-1 with TRBJ2-7, with TRBD1 matching 7 bases. The CDR3 totals 14 residues. The germline V gene encodes CDR1 SGHRS and CDR2 YFSETQ. After removal of 3 bases from V and 0 bases from J, the junction contained 3 bases not matched to a gene. CDR3 DNA sequence: TGCGCCAGCAGCTCCCGGACAGGCTCCTACGAGCAGTACTTC. Amino acid sequence: CASSSRTGSYEQYF.

V is TRBV7-2 and J is TRBJ1-1; weak D call: TRBD1 (5 bases). This CDR3 comprises 15 residues. The V end lost 3 bases, the J end lost 6 bases, and 17 bases lay between the germline ends. Germline CDR1 and CDR2: SGHTA and FQGNSA. The CDR3 spells CASSFSVTQGAEAFF. CDR3 nucleotide sequence: TGTGCCAGCAGCTTTTCGGTGACCCAAGGGGCTGAAGCTTTCTTT.

This sequence joins TRBV28 and TRBJ2-6; TRBD1 matches at 10 bases. V was clipped by 7 bases and J by 2 bases; unmatched bases: 8. CDR1 is MDHEN, CDR2 SYDVKM, per germline. The CDR3 contains 17 residues. Written as DNA, the CDR3 is TGTGCCAGCAACCCGGGGACAGGGGTCCCTGGGGCCAACGTCCTGACTTTC. Its translation: CASNPGTGVPGANVLTF.

The chain combines TRBV10-3 with TRBJ2-3; 9 nucleotides align to TRBD2. V lost 6 bases, J lost 4 bases, and 2 bases stayed unmatched. This CDR3 spans 13 amino acids. CDR1 and CDR2 from the germline V gene are ENHRY and SYGVKD. This chain's CDR3 is CAIRGGGADTQYF. CDR3 DNA: TGTGCCATCAGGGGCGGGGGGGCAGATACGCAGTATTTT.

CDR3 DNA: TGTGCCTGGACGGTTGGGGAGACCCAGTACTTC. This codes for CAWTVGETQYF. The genes are TRBV30 and TRBJ2-5; D gene ambiguous. Trimming removed 4 bases at V and 5 bases at J, with 8 bases between. This CDR3 comprises 11 residues. Germline V gene lookup returns CDR1 GTSNPN and CDR2 SVGIG (reference sequence).

The chain has TRBV18 and TRBJ2-7; a possible D gene is TRBD1 (6 bases). This CDR3 spans 15 amino acids. Germline CDR1 is KGHSH and CDR2 is LQKENI. V was trimmed by 2 bases and J by 4 bases, leaving 15 bases between them. CDR3 amino acids: CASSPGQRAWYEQYF. For the CDR3, the DNA is TGTGCCAGCTCACCAGGACAGAGAGCCTGGTACGAGCAGTACTTC.